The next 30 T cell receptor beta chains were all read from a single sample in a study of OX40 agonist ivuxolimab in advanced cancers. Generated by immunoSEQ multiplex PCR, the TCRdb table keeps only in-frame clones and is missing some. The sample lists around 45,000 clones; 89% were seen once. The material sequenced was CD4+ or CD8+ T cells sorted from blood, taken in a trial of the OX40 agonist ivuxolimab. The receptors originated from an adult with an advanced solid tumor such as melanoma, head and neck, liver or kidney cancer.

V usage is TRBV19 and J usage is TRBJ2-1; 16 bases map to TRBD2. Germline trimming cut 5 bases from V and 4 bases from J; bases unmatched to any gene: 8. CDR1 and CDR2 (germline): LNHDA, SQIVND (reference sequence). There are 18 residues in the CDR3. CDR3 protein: CASSPGLAGGPGYNEQFF. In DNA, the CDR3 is TGTGCCAGTAGTCCGGGACTAGCGGGAGGGCCGGGTTACAATGAGCAGTTCTTC.

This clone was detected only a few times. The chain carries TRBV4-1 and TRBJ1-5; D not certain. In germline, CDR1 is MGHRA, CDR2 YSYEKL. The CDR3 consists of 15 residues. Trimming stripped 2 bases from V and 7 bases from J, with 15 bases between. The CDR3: CASSQIGEAGQPQHF. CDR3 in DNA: TGCGCCAGCAGCCAAATTGGGGAGGCAGGACAGCCCCAGCATTTT.

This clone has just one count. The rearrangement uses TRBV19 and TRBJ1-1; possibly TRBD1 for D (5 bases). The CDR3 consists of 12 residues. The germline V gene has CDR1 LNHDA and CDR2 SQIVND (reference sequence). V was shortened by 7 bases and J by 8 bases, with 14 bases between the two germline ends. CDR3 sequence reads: CASTTDNREAFF. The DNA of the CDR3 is TGTGCCAGTACGACGGATAACAGGGAAGCTTTCTTT.

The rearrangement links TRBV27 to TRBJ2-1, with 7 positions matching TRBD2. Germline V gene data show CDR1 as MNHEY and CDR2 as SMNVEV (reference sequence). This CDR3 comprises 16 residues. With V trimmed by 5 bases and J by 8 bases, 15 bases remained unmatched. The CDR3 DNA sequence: TGTGCCAGCAGTCCCGGGACTAAATTGTGGGCAGATGAGCAGTTCTTC. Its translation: CASSPGTKLWADEQFF.

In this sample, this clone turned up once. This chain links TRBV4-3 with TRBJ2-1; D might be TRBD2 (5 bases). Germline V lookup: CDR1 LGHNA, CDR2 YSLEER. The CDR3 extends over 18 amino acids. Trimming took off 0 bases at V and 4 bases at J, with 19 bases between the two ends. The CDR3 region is CASSQEAEEVGFYNEQFF. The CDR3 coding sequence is TGCGCCAGCAGCCAAGAAGCGGAGGAGGTCGGATTTTACAATGAGCAGTTCTTC.

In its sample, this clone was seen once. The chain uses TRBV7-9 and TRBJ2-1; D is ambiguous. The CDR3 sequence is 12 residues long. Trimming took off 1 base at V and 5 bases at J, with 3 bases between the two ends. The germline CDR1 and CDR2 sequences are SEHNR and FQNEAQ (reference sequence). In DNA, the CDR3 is TGTGCCAGCAGCTTAGGGGACAATGAGCAGTTCTTC. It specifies CASSLGDNEQFF. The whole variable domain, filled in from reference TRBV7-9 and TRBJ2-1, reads DTGVSQNPRHKITKRGQNVTFRCDPISEHNRLYWYRQTLGQGPEFLTYFQNEAQLEKSRLLSDRFSAERPKGSFSTLEIQRTEQGDSAMYLCASSLGDNEQFFGPGTRLTVL.

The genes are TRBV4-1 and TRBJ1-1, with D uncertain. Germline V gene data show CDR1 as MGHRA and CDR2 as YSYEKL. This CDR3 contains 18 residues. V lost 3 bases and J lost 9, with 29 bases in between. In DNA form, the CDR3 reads TGCGCCAGCAGCCAGATTGAAGACAAATCTGGTTCGTTGGGGAAAGCTTTCTTT. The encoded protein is CASSQIEDKSGSLGKAFF.

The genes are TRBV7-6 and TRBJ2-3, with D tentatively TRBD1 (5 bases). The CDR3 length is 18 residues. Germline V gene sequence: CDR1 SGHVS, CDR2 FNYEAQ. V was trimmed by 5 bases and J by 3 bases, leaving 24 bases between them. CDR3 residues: CASSDPEGAQLATDTQYF. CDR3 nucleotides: TGTGCCAGCAGCGACCCAGAAGGGGCTCAGTTGGCAACAGATACGCAGTATTTT.

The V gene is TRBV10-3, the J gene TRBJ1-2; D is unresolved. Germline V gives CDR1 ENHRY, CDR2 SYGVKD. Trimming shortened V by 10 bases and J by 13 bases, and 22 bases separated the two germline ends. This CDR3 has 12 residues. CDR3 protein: CATSQGDWGFTF. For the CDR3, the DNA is TGTGCCACGTCTCAAGGTGATTGGGGTTTCACCTTC.

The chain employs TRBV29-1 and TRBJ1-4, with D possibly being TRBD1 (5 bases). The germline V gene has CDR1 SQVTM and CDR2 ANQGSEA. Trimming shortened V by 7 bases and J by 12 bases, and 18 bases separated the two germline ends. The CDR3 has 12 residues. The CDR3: CSAQVGGAELFF. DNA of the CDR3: TGCAGCGCCCAGGTCGGGGGAGCGGAACTGTTTTTT.

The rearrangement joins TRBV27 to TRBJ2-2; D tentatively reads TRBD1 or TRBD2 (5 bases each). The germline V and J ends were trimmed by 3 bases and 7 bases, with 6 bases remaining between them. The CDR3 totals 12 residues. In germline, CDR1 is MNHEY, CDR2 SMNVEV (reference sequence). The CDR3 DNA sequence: TGTGCCAGCAGTTTTGGGGGCGGGGAGCTGTTTTTT. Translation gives CASSFGGGELFF.

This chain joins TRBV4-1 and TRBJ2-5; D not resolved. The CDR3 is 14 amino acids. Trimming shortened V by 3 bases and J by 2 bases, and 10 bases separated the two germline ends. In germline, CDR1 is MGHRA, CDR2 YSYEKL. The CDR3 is CASSQQVSQETQYF. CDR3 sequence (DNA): TGCGCCAGCAGCCAGCAGGTCTCTCAAGAGACCCAGTACTTC.

The CDR3: CASSLEAGEEAFF. Written as DNA, the CDR3 is TGCGCCAGCAGCCTAGAAGCGGGTGAGGAAGCTTTCTTT. V and J are TRBV4-1 and TRBJ1-1; no clear D. V was cut by 4 bases and J by 8 bases, with 14 bases left in between. Per germline, CDR1 MGHRA and CDR2 YSYEKL. This CDR3 has 13 residues.

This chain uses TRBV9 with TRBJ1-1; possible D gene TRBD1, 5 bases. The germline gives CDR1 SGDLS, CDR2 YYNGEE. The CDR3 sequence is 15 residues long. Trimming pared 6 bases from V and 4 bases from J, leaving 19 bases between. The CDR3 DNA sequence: TGTGCCAGCACCCCGGGAGAGGGGAGATCCACTGAAGCTTTCTTT. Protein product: CASTPGEGRSTEAFF. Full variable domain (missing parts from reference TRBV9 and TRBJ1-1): DSGVTQTPKHLITATGQRVTLRCSPRSGDLSVYWYQQSLDQGLQFLIQYYNGEERAKGNILERFSAQQFPDLHSELNLSSLELGDSALYFCASTPGEGRSTEAFFGQGTRLTVV.

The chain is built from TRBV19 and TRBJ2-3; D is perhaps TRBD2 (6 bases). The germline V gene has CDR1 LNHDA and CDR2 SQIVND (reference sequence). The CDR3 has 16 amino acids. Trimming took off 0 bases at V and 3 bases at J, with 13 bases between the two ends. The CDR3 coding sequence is TGTGCCAGTAGTATAGATCGTGGCGGGATGACAGATACGCAGTATTTT. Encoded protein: CASSIDRGGMTDTQYF.

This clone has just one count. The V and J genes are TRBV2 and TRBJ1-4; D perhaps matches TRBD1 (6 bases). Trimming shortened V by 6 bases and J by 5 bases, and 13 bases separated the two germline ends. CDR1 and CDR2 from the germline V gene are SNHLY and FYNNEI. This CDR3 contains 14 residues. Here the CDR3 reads CASRTGKWNEKLFF. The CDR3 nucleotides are TGTGCCAGCAGAACAGGGAAGTGGAATGAAAAACTGTTTTTT.

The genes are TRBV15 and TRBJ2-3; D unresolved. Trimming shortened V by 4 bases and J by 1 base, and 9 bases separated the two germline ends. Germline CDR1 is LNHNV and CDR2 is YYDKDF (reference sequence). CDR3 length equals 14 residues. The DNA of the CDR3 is TGTGCCACCAGCACCCGCCGTGGCACAGATACGCAGTATTTT. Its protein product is CATSTRRGTDTQYF.

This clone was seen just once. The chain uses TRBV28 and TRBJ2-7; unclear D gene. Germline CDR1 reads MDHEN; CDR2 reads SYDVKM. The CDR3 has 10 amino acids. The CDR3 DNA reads TGTGCCAGCAGCCCCCGACCGGCCACCGTC. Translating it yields CASSPRPATV.

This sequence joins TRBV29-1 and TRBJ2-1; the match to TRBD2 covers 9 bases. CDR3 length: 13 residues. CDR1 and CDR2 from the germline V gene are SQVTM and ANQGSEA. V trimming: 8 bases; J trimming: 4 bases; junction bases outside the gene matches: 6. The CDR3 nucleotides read TGCAGCCTCTTCCTAGCGGGGTACAATGAGCAGTTCTTC. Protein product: CSLFLAGYNEQFF.

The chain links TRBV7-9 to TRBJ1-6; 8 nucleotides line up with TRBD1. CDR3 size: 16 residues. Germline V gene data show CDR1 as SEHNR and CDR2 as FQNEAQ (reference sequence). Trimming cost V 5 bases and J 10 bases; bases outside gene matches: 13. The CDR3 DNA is TGTGCCAGCAGCCGCGAAGGGACAGGATTAAGATCACCCCTCCACTTT. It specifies CASSREGTGLRSPLHF.

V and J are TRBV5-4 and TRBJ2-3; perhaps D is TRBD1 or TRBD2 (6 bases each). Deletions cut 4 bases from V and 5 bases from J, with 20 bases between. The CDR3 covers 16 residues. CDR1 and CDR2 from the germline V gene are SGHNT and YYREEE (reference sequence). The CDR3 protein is CASSPDPGAREDTQYF. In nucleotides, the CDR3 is TGTGCCAGCAGCCCGGACCCGGGGGCCCGGGAAGATACGCAGTATTTT.

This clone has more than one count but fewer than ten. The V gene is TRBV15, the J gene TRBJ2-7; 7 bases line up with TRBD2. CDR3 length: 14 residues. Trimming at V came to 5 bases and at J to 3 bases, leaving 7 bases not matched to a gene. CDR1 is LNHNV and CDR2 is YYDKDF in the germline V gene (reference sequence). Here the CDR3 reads CATSRAGAIYEQYF. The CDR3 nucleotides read TGTGCCACCAGCCGGGCGGGAGCAATCTACGAGCAGTACTTC.

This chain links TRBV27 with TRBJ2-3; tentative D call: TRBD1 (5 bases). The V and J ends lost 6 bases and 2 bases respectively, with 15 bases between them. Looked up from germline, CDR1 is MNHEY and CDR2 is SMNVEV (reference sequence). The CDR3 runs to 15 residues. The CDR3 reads CASRTAFTLTDTQYF. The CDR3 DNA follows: TGTGCCAGCAGGACAGCCTTTACCCTCACAGATACGCAGTATTTT.

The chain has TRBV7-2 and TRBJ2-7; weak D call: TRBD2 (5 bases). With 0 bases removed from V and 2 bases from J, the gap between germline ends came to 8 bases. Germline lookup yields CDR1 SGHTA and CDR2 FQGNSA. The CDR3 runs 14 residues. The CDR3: CASSLASVAYEQYF. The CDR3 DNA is TGTGCCAGCAGCTTAGCTAGCGTTGCCTACGAGCAGTACTTC.

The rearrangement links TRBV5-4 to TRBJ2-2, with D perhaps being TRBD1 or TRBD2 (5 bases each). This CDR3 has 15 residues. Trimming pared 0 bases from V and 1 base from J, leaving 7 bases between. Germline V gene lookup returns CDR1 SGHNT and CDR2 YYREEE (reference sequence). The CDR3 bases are TGTGCCAGCAGCTTGGGAGGGGTGAACACCGGGGAGCTGTTTTTT. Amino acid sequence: CASSLGGVNTGELFF.

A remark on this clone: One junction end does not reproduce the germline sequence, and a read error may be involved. The CDR3 sequence: CASSKDPGPEAFF. CDR3 DNA sequence: TGTGCCAGCAGCAAAGACCCAGGCCCTGAAGCTTTCTTT. The rearrangement joins TRBV4-2 to TRBJ1-1; D gene ambiguous. Germline lookup yields CDR1 LGHNA and CDR2 YNFKEQ. The CDR3 spans 13 residues.

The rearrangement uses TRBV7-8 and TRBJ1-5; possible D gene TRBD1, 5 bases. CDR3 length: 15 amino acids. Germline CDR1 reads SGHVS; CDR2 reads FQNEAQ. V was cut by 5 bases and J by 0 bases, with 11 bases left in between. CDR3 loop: CASSPQGNSNQPQHF. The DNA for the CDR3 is TGTGCCAGCAGCCCTCAGGGAAATAGCAATCAGCCCCAGCATTTT. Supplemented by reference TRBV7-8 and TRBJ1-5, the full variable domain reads GAGVSQSPRYKVAKRGQDVALRCDPISGHVSLFWYQQALGQGPEFLTYFQNEAQLDKSGLPSDRFFAERPEGSVSTLKIQRTQQEDSAVYLCASSPQGNSNQPQHFGDGTRLSIL.

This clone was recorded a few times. The DNA for the CDR3 is TGCGCCAGCAGCCAAGTGGTGGGTCAGCCCCAGCATTTT. Translation gives CASSQVVGQPQHF. The chain joins TRBV4-1 to TRBJ1-5; D gene uncertain. CDR3 size: 13 residues. Germline CDR1 and CDR2: MGHRA and YSYEKL. V was trimmed by 1 base and J by 6 bases, leaving 7 bases between them.

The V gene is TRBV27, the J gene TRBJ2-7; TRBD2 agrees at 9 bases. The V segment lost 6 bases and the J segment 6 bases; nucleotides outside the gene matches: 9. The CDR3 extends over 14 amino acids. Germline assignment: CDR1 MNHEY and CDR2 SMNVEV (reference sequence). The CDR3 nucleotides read TGTGCCAGCAGGTTGCGGCGGGAGGGCATCGAGCAGTACTTC. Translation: CASRLRREGIEQYF.

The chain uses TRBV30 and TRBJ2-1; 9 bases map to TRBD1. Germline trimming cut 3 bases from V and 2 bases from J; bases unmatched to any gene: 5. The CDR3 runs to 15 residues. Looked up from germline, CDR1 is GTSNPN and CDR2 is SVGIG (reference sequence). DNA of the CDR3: TGTGCCTGGAGCCTGACAGGGGGACCCTACAATGAGCAGTTCTTC. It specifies CAWSLTGGPYNEQFF. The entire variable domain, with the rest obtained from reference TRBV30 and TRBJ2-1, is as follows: SQTIHQWPATLVQPVGSPLSLECTVEGTSNPNLYWYRQAAGRGLQLLFYSVGIGQISSEVPQNLSASRPQDRQFILSSKKLLLSDSGFYLCAWSLTGGPYNEQFFGPGTRLTVL.